This T cell receptor (beta chain) was profiled in a study of cytomegalovirus exposure and HLA in healthy donors. Study-level findings and limits: For cytomegalovirus status, the classifier reportedly gave diagnoses with high specificity and sensitivity.

This clone appeared a few times. Its antigen is undetermined. With 60 Vbeta and 13 Jbeta primers, the PCR was carried out. This table comes from immunoSEQ multiplex PCR, and its TCRdb copy is limited to in-frame clones, with some not included. Seen here are some 160,000 clones, roughly 9.4% observed once, and the top ten hold 1.8%. V lost 4 bases to trimming and J lost 2 bases; unmatched junction nucleotides: 4. The V gene's germline CDR1 is MGHRA and CDR2 YSYEKL. The CDR3 length is 15 residues. The receptor was derived from a male donor in good health and CMV-seronegative. The sequencing sample was made of PBMCs. The rearrangement joins TRBV4-1 to TRBJ1-2, with 10 nucleotides matching TRBD1. In DNA, the CDR3 is TGCGCCAGCAGCCGGTCGGACAGGGGGAACTATGGCTACACCTTC. Its translation: CASSRSDRGNYGYTF.